These T cell receptor beta chains were read from a single sample in a study of metastatic and nonmetastatic thyroid tumors. TCRdb re-clonotyped the PCR reads via MiXCR. The top ten hold 9.5% to 15% of the sample, which has roughly 33,000 clones, about 18% seen once. The specimen sequenced was blood. These receptors were obtained from a male donor with papillary thyroid cancer or a benign thyroid nodule (not recorded which). Some clones in this sample may be carry-over from other donors' samples. The CDR3 runs from the conserved cysteine through the conserved F or W. D genes are given only for firm matches. Size is stated for part of the rows, as once, few or many counts, or as a class when the clone is expanded.

>TRBJ1-6|TRBD1|few|TRBV28
CASSPRTGGFNSPLHF
TGTGCCAGCAGTCCAAGGACAGGGGGCTTTAATTCACCCCTCCACTTT
>TRBJ2-1|NA|NA|TRBV2
CARRWRDEHYNEQFF
TGTGCCAGACGGTGGAGGGACGAACACTACAATGAGCAGTTCTTC
>TRBJ2-1|TRBD1|medium-sized|TRBV6-2/TRBV6-3
CASSYLTAGQGFNEQFF
TGTGCCAGCAGTTACCTGACCGCGGGACAGGGCTTCAATGAGCAGTTCTTC
>TRBJ1-2|TRBD1|many|TRBV5-1
CASTLGTAHRGGYTF
TGCGCCAGCACCTTAGGGACAGCCCACCGGGGTGGCTACACCTTC
>TRBJ2-2|TRBD2|many|TRBV27
CASSLGTSALLELFF
TGTGCCAGCAGTCTTGGGACTAGCGCCCTCCTGGAGCTGTTTTTT
>TRBJ1-5|NA|NA|TRBV6-1
CASSGYNQPKHF
TGTGCCAGCAGTGGCTACAATCAGCCCAAGCATTTC
>TRBJ2-2|TRBD2|many|TRBV4-2
CASYSGGAPNTGELFF
TGTGCCAGCTACTCCGGGGGGGCACCGAACACCGGGGAGCTGTTTTTT
>TRBJ2-1|NA|NA|TRBV11-1
CASSFVGSTDNEQFF
TGTGCCAGCAGCTTTGTAGGCAGTACTGACAATGAGCAGTTCTTC
>TRBJ2-7|NA|many|TRBV4-3
CASSQETGRYEQYF
TGCGCCAGCAGCCAGGAGACAGGGAGGTACGAGCAGTACTTC
>TRBJ1-4|NA|many|TRBV5-6
CASSLGPGSSNEKLFF
TGTGCCAGCAGCTTGGGTCCCGGGAGCTCTAATGAAAAACTGTTTTTT
>TRBJ2-7|TRBD2|NA|TRBV30
CARTHGTSGYEQYF
TGTGCCCGGACCCACGGGACTAGCGGATACGAGCAGTACTTC
>TRBJ1-6|TRBD1|NA|TRBV28
CDSSLRGRDSPLHF
TGTGACAGCAGTTTAAGGGGGCGGGATTCACCCCTCCACTTT
>TRBJ2-5|TRBD1|many|TRBV28
CASSRTGGRLETQYF
TGTGCCAGCAGTCGGACAGGGGGCAGGTTAGAGACCCAGTACTTC
>TRBJ2-7|NA|NA|TRBV20-1
CSARGPLRPYEQYF
TGCAGTGCTAGGGGGCCTTTGCGGCCCTACGAGCAGTACTTC
>TRBJ1-2|NA|many|TRBV19
CASSTDIYGVYGYTF
TGTGCCAGTAGTACGGACATCTATGGGGTCTATGGCTACACCTTC
>TRBJ1-5|NA|many|TRBV5-6
CASTTGSNQPQHF
TGTGCCAGCACCACAGGGAGCAATCAGCCCCAGCATTTT
>TRBJ2-7|TRBD2|NA|TRBV19
CASRENGDYDQYF
TGTGCCAGTAGGGAAAACGGGGACTACGATCAGTACTTC
>TRBJ2-2|TRBD1|medium-sized|TRBV27
CASSLSTGLYTGELFF
TGTGCCAGCAGTTTATCGACAGGGCTGTACACCGGGGAGCTGTTTTTT
>TRBJ2-7|NA|medium-sized|TRBV27
CASSSTGPSYEQYF
TGTGCCAGCAGTTCCACAGGGCCCTCCTACGAGCAGTACTTC
>TRBJ2-7|NA|many|TRBV7-2
CASSPPYRSYEQYF
TGTGCCAGCAGCCCCCCCTATCGCTCCTACGAGCAGTACTTC
>TRBJ2-2|NA|NA|TRBV5-1
CASSAGPTGELFF
TGCGCCAGCAGCGCCGGCCCCACCGGGGAGCTGTTTTTT
>TRBJ2-5|NA|many|TRBV12-3/TRBV12-4
CASSHGTRFQETQYF
TGTGCCAGCAGTCACGGGACCCGTTTCCAAGAGACCCAGTACTTC
>TRBJ1-5|NA|many|TRBV11-3
CAGPEKQPQHF
TGTGCCGGACCGGAGAAACAGCCCCAGCATTTT
>TRBJ2-1|NA|many|TRBV6-2/TRBV6-3
CASSSYKGDNEQFF
TGTGCCAGCAGCTCCTATAAGGGCGACAATGAGCAGTTCTTC
>TRBJ1-1|NA|many|TRBV3-1
CASSQGRLGQNTEAFF
TGTGCCAGCAGCCAGGGCAGGCTTGGTCAGAACACTGAAGCTTTCTTT
>TRBJ2-3|NA|many|TRBV5-1
CASSFGGAQWFTDTQYF
TGCGCCAGCAGCTTCGGAGGGGCACAATGGTTCACAGATACGCAGTATTTT
>TRBJ1-3|NA|few|TRBV6-1
CASSLRGAYGGNTIYF
TGTGCCAGCAGCTTAAGAGGGGCCTACGGTGGAAACACCATATATTTT
>TRBJ1-1|TRBD1|many|TRBV7-2
CASSLNRGNTEAFF
TGTGCCAGCAGCTTAAACAGGGGGAACACTGAAGCTTTCTTT
>TRBJ2-5|NA|NA|TRBV15
CSTTGGWETQYF
TGTTCCACCACGGGCGGTTGGGAGACCCAGTACTTC
>TRBJ2-2|TRBD2|NA|TRBV11-2
CASRLWGGFANTGELFF
TGTGCCAGCCGCCTCTGGGGGGGATTCGCGAACACCGGGGAGCTGTTTTTT
>TRBJ1-2|NA|many|TRBV27
CASSPPGLRTRGYTF
TGTGCCAGCAGTCCCCCGGGCCTCCGGACGCGGGGCTACACCTTC
>TRBJ2-7|NA|few|TRBV12-3/TRBV12-4
CASSPGQLWEQYF
TGTGCCAGCAGCCCCGGACAGCTTTGGGAGCAGTACTTC
>TRBJ1-3|NA|many|TRBV18
CASSPTGVGNTIYF
TGTGCCAGCTCACCGACGGGGGTTGGAAACACCATATATTTT
>TRBJ2-5|NA|few|TRBV24-1
CATSDTAGLQETQYF
TGTGCCACCAGTGACACTGCGGGCCTCCAAGAGACCCAGTACTTC
>TRBJ2-7|TRBD2|medium-sized|TRBV6-1
CASIRTSGARSSYEQYF
TGTGCCAGCATTAGGACTAGCGGCGCCAGGAGCTCCTACGAGCAGTACTTC
>TRBJ1-1|NA|many|TRBV27
CASSFSRSTEAFF
TGTGCCAGCAGTTTCAGCAGGTCCACTGAAGCTTTCTTT
>TRBJ2-2|NA|NA|TRBV10-2
CASSESGQNTGELFF
TGCGCCAGCAGTGAGTCTGGCCAGAACACCGGGGAGCTGTTTTTT
>TRBJ2-7|TRBD1|NA|TRBV6-1
CASDSPTGSFEQYF
TGTGCCAGTGACTCCCCGACAGGGTCTTTCGAGCAGTACTTC
>TRBJ1-1|NA|many|TRBV10-2
CASSTGNTEAFF
TGCGCCAGCAGCACAGGGAACACTGAAGCTTTCTTT
>TRBJ2-7|NA|many|TRBV19
CASSITVGPWDEQYF
TGTGCCAGTAGTATAACCGTAGGACCTTGGGACGAGCAGTACTTC
>TRBJ1-1|TRBD1|NA|TRBV6-1
CASSRKTGPITEAFF
TGTGCCAGCAGTCGGAAGACAGGGCCCATCACTGAAGCTTTCTTT